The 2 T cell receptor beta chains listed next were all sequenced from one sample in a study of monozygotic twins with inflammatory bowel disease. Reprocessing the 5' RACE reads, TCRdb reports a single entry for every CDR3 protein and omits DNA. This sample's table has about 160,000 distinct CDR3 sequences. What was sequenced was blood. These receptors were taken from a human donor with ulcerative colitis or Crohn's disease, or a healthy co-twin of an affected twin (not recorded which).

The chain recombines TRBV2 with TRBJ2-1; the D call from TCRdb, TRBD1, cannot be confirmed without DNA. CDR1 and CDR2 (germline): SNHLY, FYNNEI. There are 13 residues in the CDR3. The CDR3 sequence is CASRSTGYGEQFF.

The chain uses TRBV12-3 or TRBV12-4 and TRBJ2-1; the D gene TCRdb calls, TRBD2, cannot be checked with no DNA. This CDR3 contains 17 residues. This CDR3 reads CASSYTSGGCSYNEQFF.